The 25 T cell receptor beta chains given below trace back to one sample, sequenced in a study of shared clonotypes between healthy human individuals. Selected positively for CCR7 and CD45RO-negative, naive CD8 cells excluded terminally differentiated effector memory CD45RA+ cells. Profiling relied on immunoSEQ multiplex PCR, and the TCRdb table lists in-frame clones only, not all of them. The table lists about 2.1 million clones, around 93% of them singletons. The sample consisted of naive CD8+ T cells from PBMCs. Receptors originate from a man aged 18 to 35 in good health. Some clones in this sample may be carry-over from other donors' samples.

J is TRBJ2-7 and V is TRBV11-2; no clear D. Germline CDR1 and CDR2: SGHAT and FQNNGV. With 2 bases removed from V and 4 bases from J, the gap between germline ends came to 18 bases. The CDR3 length is 16 residues. The CDR3 sequence: CASSLSDVSPPYEQYF. In DNA, the CDR3 is TGTGCCAGCAGCTTATCCGACGTGAGCCCCCCTTACGAGCAGTACTTC.

On this clone: The same CDR3 can be traced to other DNA sequences in this sample. The V and J genes are TRBV7-9 and TRBJ1-1; a possible D gene is TRBD1 (5 bases). The V end was cut by 2 bases, the J end by 0 bases, with 10 bases between. The CDR3 is 15 residues long. Germline loops: CDR1 SEHNR, CDR2 FQNEAQ (reference sequence). CDR3 DNA sequence: TGTGCCAGCAGCTTACCAAGGGGAATGAACACTGAAGCTTTCTTT. It yields the protein CASSLPRGMNTEAFF.

As regards this clone: Other DNA variants within this sample encode the same CDR3. The chain employs TRBV11-2 and TRBJ2-7; possible D gene TRBD2, 6 bases. Germline CDR1 is SGHAT and CDR2 is FQNNGV. The CDR3 totals 11 residues. V lost 3 bases and J 7 bases, leaving 7 bases between the germline ends. CDR3 DNA: TGTGCCAGCAGCTTTGGGAGGGAGCAGTACTTC. Amino acids: CASSFGREQYF.

Comment on this clone: Distinct nucleotide sequences in the sample also encode this CDR3. The chain employs TRBV13 and TRBJ2-7; D gene unclear. The CDR3 is 13 amino acids. Germline CDR1 PRHDT, CDR2 FYEKMQ (reference sequence). V was pared by 5 bases and J by 2 bases, with 10 bases between. The DNA for the CDR3 is TGTGCCAGCAGCGTGGGTAGGGCCTACGAGCAGTACTTC. As protein: CASSVGRAYEQYF.

This rearrangement joins TRBV11-2 to TRBJ2-1, with D tentatively TRBD1 or TRBD2 (5 bases each). Germline CDR1 and CDR2: SGHAT and FQNNGV. This CDR3 has 15 amino acids. V gave up 4 bases and J gave up 8 bases, with 18 bases separating them. The CDR3 reads CASSSFGGWADEQFF. In DNA, the CDR3 is TGTGCCAGCAGCTCCTTTGGGGGATGGGCGGATGAGCAGTTCTTC.

V usage is TRBV27 and J usage is TRBJ2-7, with 14 bases that match TRBD2. Germline-derived CDR1 and CDR2 are MNHEY and SMNVEV (reference sequence). The CDR3 is 18 amino acids. V was pared by 6 bases and J by 1 base, with 11 bases of the junction left unmatched. The CDR3 DNA reads TGTGCCAGCAGCCCTGGGGGGACTAGCGGGAGAAGTTCCTACGAGCAGTACTTC. Translated, it gives CASSPGGTSGRSSYEQYF.

The chain employs TRBV7-7 and TRBJ1-1, with D perhaps TRBD1 (6 bases). This CDR3 region has 14 residues. In germline, CDR1 is SSHAT, CDR2 FNYEAQ (reference sequence). Between the trimmed V and J ends, which lost 5 bases and 5 bases, there was a span of 15 bases. The CDR3 coding sequence is TGTGCCAGCAGCCCCGGACAGTTAAGGACTGAAGCTTTCTTT. Protein product: CASSPGQLRTEAFF.

This clone has a single count. This sequence joins TRBV19 and TRBJ2-3, with TRBD2 identical over 7 bases. CDR3 length: 17 amino acids. The J segment lost 1 base and the V segment lost 1 base, leaving 8 bases of the junction unmatched. Germline values: CDR1 LNHDA, CDR2 SQIVND (reference sequence). The DNA of the CDR3 is TGTGCCAGTAGTATAGTGGGGCTAGCGGTGGGCACAGATACGCAGTATTTT. As protein: CASSIVGLAVGTDTQYF.

This chain links TRBV5-1 with TRBJ2-2, with D unresolved. Germline values: CDR1 SGHRS, CDR2 YFSETQ. This CDR3 is built from 18 residues. Deletions cut 4 bases from V and 0 bases from J, with 19 bases between. The CDR3 region has the DNA TGCGCCAGCAGCCCGATACCGGTAACCGCTACGAACACCGGGGAGCTGTTTTTT. Protein product: CASSPIPVTATNTGELFF.

This clone appeared a single time. The J gene is TRBJ1-2, the V gene TRBV5-8; TRBD1 agrees at 8 bases. This CDR3 comprises 15 residues. V lost 3 bases to trimming and J lost 0 bases; unmatched junction nucleotides: 4. Germline CDR1 and CDR2: SGHTS and YDEGEE. CDR3 amino acids: CASSSKGQANYGYTF. Here the CDR3 DNA reads TGTGCCAGCAGCTCCAAGGGACAGGCTAACTATGGCTACACCTTC.

The CDR3: CASSLLAGGPEFF. The CDR3 region has the DNA TGTGCCAGCAGCCTACTAGCGGGAGGGCCCGAGTTCTTC. The gene calls are TRBV7-3 and TRBJ2-1, with 13 bases that match TRBD2. V lost 5 bases to trimming and J lost 14 bases; unmatched junction nucleotides: 6. Per germline, CDR1 SGHTA and CDR2 FQGTGA. The CDR3 covers 13 residues.

The table lists this clone with a count of one. Other DNA variants within this sample encode the same CDR3. The chain couples TRBV5-6 to TRBJ2-7; TRBD1 matches at 8 bases. Germline CDR1 and CDR2: SGHDT and YYEEEE. J was trimmed by 3 bases and V by 4 bases; bases with no gene match: 6. The CDR3 sequence is 14 residues long. CDR3 region: CASSAGTGGYEQYF. CDR3 DNA: TGTGCCAGCAGCGCCGGGACAGGCGGCTACGAGCAGTACTTC.

The rearrangement links TRBV12-5 to TRBJ1-4; a possible D gene is TRBD1 (5 bases). The germline gives CDR1 LGHNT, CDR2 FRNRAP. V dropped 7 bases and J dropped 8 bases, with 20 bases sitting between them. The CDR3 consists of 15 residues. The CDR3 DNA sequence: TGTGCTAGTGACCAGGGACCTCCAAGGAGGGAAAAACTGTTTTTT. It specifies CASDQGPPRREKLFF.

The J gene is TRBJ2-7, the V gene TRBV18, with 7 bases that match TRBD1. J gave up 4 bases and V 4 bases, and 10 bases lay outside the gene matches. CDR1 and CDR2 from the germline V gene are KGHSH and LQKENI. CDR3 size: 15 residues. The CDR3 loop is CASSRLRLDRYEQYF. Written as DNA, the CDR3 is TGTGCCAGCTCACGTCTCCGCCTGGACAGGTACGAGCAGTACTTC.

Points on this clone: Other DNA sequences in this specimen translate into the identical CDR3. V and J are TRBV9 and TRBJ2-7, with TRBD2 matching 10 bases. With 2 bases clipped from V and 3 bases from J, the junction kept 5 bases outside the gene matches. CDR1 and CDR2 from the germline V gene are SGDLS and YYNGEE. CDR3 length equals 15 residues. The CDR3 spells CASSVVAGGGYEQYF. DNA of the CDR3: TGTGCCAGCAGCGTGGTAGCGGGAGGAGGCTACGAGCAGTACTTC. Variable domain in full (rest from reference TRBV9 and TRBJ2-7): DSGVTQTPKHLITATGQRVTLRCSPRSGDLSVYWYQQSLDQGLQFLIQYYNGEERAKGNILERFSAQQFPDLHSELNLSSLELGDSALYFCASSVVAGGGYEQYFGPGTRLTVT.

The chain links TRBV7-9 to TRBJ1-4, with 8 nucleotides matching TRBD1. J lost 8 bases, V lost 5 bases, and 7 bases had no gene match. CDR1 is SEHNR and CDR2 is FQNEAQ in the germline V gene (reference sequence). The CDR3 is made up of 14 amino acids. CDR3 bases: TGTGCCAGCAGCCGGACAGGGTTCGGGGAAAAACTGTTTTTT. It yields the protein CASSRTGFGEKLFF. Supplemented by reference TRBV7-9 and TRBJ1-4, the full variable domain reads DTGVSQNPRHKITKRGQNVTFRCDPISEHNRLYWYRQTLGQGPEFLTYFQNEAQLEKSRLLSDRFSAERPKGSFSTLEIQRTEQGDSAMYLCASSRTGFGEKLFFGSGTQLSVL.

This sequence joins TRBV7-2 and TRBJ2-3, with D unresolved. Trimming took 5 bases from V and 4 from J, leaving 19 bases between them. There are 16 residues in the CDR3. Germline CDR1 and CDR2: SGHTA and FQGNSA. This CDR3 is CASSPYYNPPADTQYF. The CDR3 DNA reads TGTGCCAGCAGCCCTTACTACAACCCCCCGGCAGATACGCAGTATTTT. Full variable domain (rest looked up from reference TRBV7-2 and TRBJ2-3): GAGVSQSPSNKVTEKGKDVELRCDPISGHTALYWYRQSLGQGLEFLIYFQGNSAPDKSGLPSDRFSAERTGGSVSTLTIQRTQQEDSAVYLCASSPYYNPPADTQYFGPGTRLTVL.

The V call is TRBV19, the J call TRBJ1-1; D is ambiguous. Trimming took off 8 bases at V and 1 base at J, with 17 bases between the two ends. CDR3 size: 15 residues. Per the germline V gene, CDR1 is LNHDA and CDR2 is SQIVND (reference sequence). The chain's CDR3 is CASSEVGPTNTEAFF. As DNA, the CDR3 is TGTGCCAGTTCAGAGGTCGGACCTACGAACACTGAAGCTTTCTTT.

The chain couples TRBV28 to TRBJ1-5; unclear D gene. Germline V CDR1 and CDR2: MDHEN, SYDVKM. The CDR3 is made up of 14 amino acids. The V and J ends lost 7 bases and 4 bases respectively, with 14 bases between them. CDR3 DNA sequence: TGTGCCAGCACCCCGTGGAGGGAGAATCAGCCCCAGCATTTT. Residues: CASTPWRENQPQHF. The full variable domain, its missing parts supplied by reference TRBV28 and TRBJ1-5, is DVKVTQSSRYLVKRTGEKVFLECVQDMDHENMFWYRQDPGLGLRLIYFSYDVKMKEKGDIPEGYSVSREKKERFSLILESASTNQTSMYLCASTPWRENQPQHFGDGTRLSIL.

The chain couples TRBV9 to TRBJ1-5; tentatively, D is TRBD1 (6 bases). V dropped 3 bases and J dropped 4 bases, with 11 bases sitting between them. Germline CDR1 reads SGDLS; CDR2 reads YYNGEE. The CDR3 extends over 14 amino acids. CDR3 sequence (DNA): TGTGCCAGCAGCGCTGGACAGAGGAATCAGCCCCAGCATTTT. Amino acids: CASSAGQRNQPQHF.

The rearrangement joins TRBV29-1 to TRBJ2-1; tentatively, D is TRBD1 (6 bases). Trimming cost V 7 bases and J 9 bases, with 28 bases left between them. The germline CDR1 and CDR2 sequences are SQVTM and ANQGSEA. The CDR3 contains 16 residues. The DNA of the CDR3 is TGCAGCGCCCAACCACCCAACAGGGTCCTCTTGGGTGAGCAGTTCTTC. Protein: CSAQPPNRVLLGEQFF.

This chain connects TRBV19 to TRBJ1-5; D gene uncertain. Germline V gene sequence: CDR1 LNHDA, CDR2 SQIVND (reference sequence). Trimming removed 2 bases at V and 0 bases at J, with 5 bases between. This CDR3 region has 14 residues. The CDR3: CASSIQISNQPQHF. The CDR3 DNA is TGTGCCAGTAGTATACAGATTAGCAATCAGCCCCAGCATTTT.

J is TRBJ1-1 and V is TRBV7-9; no firm D call. CDR3 length: 13 residues. The V gene's germline CDR1 is SEHNR and CDR2 FQNEAQ (reference sequence). V lost 5 bases and J 3 bases, leaving 10 bases between the germline ends. The CDR3 is CASSVVLDTEAFF. The CDR3 DNA reads TGTGCCAGCAGCGTCGTACTCGACACTGAAGCTTTCTTT.

This clone came up once. Other DNA sequences in the same sample also yield this CDR3. The chain couples TRBV5-1 to TRBJ2-1, with D possibly being TRBD2 (5 bases). CDR3 length: 12 amino acids. Germline V CDR1 and CDR2: SGHRS, YFSETQ. V lost 3 bases, J lost 10 bases, and 11 bases lay in between. The CDR3 DNA reads TGCGCCAGCAGCTCTACCGGGGTCGAGCAGTTCTTC. Residues: CASSSTGVEQFF.

The V gene is TRBV29-1, the J gene TRBJ1-2, with a possible D match to TRBD1 (6 bases). CDR1 and CDR2 (germline): SQVTM, ANQGSEA. The CDR3 runs to 15 residues. V was clipped by 4 bases and J by 5 bases, with 20 bases between them. CDR3 DNA: TGCAGCGTTGCCCCAACTGACAGGACGCGGTATGGCTACACCTTC. It yields the protein CSVAPTDRTRYGYTF.